This T cell receptor (beta chain) was identified in a study of memory CD4+ T cells and cytomegalovirus serostatus. The sort gate was single viable CD3+CD4+CD8-CD45RO+ cells for memory CD4+ T cells. Germline CDR1 is MNHEY and CDR2 is SVGAGI. J lost 2 bases, V lost 4 bases, and 2 bases had no gene match. The CDR3 spans 14 residues. TCRdb's table, derived via immunoSEQ multiplex PCR, lists solely in-frame clones and lacks some. The sample shows about 60,000 clones, 82% of them seen only once. The origin of this receptor is an adult in good health and CMV-seronegative. Some clones in this sample may be carry-over from other donors' samples. The chain employs TRBV6-5 and TRBJ2-7; 10 nucleotides agree with TRBD1. The specimen was memory CD4+ T cells from blood. CDR3 in DNA: TGTGCCAGCAGTTTCGGGACAGGGGCCTACGAGCAGTACTTC. Amino acids: CASSFGTGAYEQYF.